This TCR beta chain was sequenced for a study of glioma-infiltrating T cells. Notes on the study in general: Above-expected tissue-blood divergence occurred in all gliomas, most in low-grade ones. Only very few CDR3 sequences appeared in both tissue and blood.

Amplification of TCR alpha and beta CDR3 regions from RNA used iRepertoire nested multiplex PCR. For one-step reverse transcription and amplification, roughly 85-450 ng of tissue mRNA or PBMC total RNA was used. MiXCR, applied by TCRdb to the multiplex PCR reads, yields one record per CDR3 protein. Of 100,000 to 150,000 distinct CDR3 sequences in the sample, roughly a quarter were seen once. To note about this clonotype: Antigen unknown. At one end, the junction sequence differs from germline, possibly due to a read error.

The CDR3 extends over 11 amino acids. Germline values: CDR1 MGHDK, CDR2 SYGVNS. This clonotype originated in a human donor with low-grade glioma or glioblastoma, undergoing nonglioma brain surgery, or in good health (not recorded which). Sequences were obtained from glioma tissue, nonneoplastic brain tissue, or PBMCs (not recorded which). The chain has TRBV25-1 and TRBJ2-5; D is unclear. CDR3 protein: CACSFGETQYF. The CDR3 bases are TGTGCCTGCAGTTTTGGAGAGACTCAGTACTTC.